The TCR beta chain described here comes from a study of blood T cell repertoires in COVID-19. Background on the study: The study drew acute and convalescent COVID-19 samples from the United States, Italy and Spain. PBMCs, B-cell-depleted T cells, or T cells provided the cDNA or gDNA that made up the material.

Original processing methods: It was from reference gene primer amplification that nucleated cell counts were estimated. TCRdb's table, derived via immunoSEQ multiplex PCR, lists solely in-frame clones and lacks some. That table supplies the V and J calls and clone size; D and trimming were determined from the DNA. Of roughly 230,000 clones listed, around 83% were seen once; the top ten hold roughly 8.7%. The ends were cut back, 3 bases at V and 2 bases at J, with 11 bases in the middle. The CDR3 runs to 14 residues. CDR1 and CDR2 from the germline V gene are SGHDN and FVKESK. The chain combines TRBV14 with TRBJ2-7, with D tentatively TRBD1 (7 bases). The TCR comes from a man aged 35-49 years with active or convalescent COVID-19. The sequenced sample consisted of peripheral blood. DNA for the CDR3: TGTGCCAGCAGCCATGCGGGACAGCCCTACGAGCAGTACTTC. It encodes CASSHAGQPYEQYF.